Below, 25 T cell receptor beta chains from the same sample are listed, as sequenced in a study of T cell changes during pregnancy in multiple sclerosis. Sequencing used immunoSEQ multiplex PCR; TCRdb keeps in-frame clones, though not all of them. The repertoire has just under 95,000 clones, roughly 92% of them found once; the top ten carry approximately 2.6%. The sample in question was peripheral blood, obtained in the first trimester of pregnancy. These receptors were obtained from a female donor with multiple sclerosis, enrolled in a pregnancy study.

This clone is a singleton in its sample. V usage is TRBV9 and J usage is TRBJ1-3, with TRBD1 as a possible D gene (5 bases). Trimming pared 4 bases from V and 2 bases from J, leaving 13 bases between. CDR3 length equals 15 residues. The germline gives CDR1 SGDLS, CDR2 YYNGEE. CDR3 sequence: CASSPLTGPGNTIYF. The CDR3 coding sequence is TGTGCCAGCAGCCCGCTCACAGGTCCTGGAAACACCATATATTTT.

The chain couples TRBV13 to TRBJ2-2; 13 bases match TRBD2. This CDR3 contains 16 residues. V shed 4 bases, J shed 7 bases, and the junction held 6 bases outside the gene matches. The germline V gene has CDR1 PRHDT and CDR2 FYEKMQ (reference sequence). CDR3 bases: TGTGCCAGCAGCTACGGACTAGCGGGAGCTAACGGGGAGCTGTTTTTT. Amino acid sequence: CASSYGLAGANGELFF.

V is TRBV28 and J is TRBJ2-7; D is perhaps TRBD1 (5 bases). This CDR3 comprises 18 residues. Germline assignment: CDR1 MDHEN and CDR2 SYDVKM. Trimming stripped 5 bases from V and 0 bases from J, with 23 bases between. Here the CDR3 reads CASSTLGLAGPRSYEQYF. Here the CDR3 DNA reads TGTGCCAGCAGTACGCTGGGTCTGGCAGGGCCCCGCTCCTACGAGCAGTACTTC.

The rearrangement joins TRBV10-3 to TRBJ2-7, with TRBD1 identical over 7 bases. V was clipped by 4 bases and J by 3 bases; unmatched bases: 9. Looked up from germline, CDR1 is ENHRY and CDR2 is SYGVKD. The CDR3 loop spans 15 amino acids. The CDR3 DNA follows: TGTGCCATCAGTGGTGCCCGGGACAGACACTACGAGCAGTACTTC. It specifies CAISGARDRHYEQYF.

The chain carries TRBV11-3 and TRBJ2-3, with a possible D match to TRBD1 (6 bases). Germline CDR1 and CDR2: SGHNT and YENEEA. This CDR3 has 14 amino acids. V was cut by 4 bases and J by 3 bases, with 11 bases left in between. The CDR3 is CASSSMGATDTQYF. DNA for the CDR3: TGTGCCAGCAGCTCCATGGGGGCAACAGATACGCAGTATTTT.

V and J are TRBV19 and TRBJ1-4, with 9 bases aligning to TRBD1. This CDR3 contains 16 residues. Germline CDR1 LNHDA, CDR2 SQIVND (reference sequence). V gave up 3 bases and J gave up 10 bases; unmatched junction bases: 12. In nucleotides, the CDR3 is TGTGCCAGTAGTATCGCCGGGACAGGGTTCGCGTCAAAACTGTTTTTT. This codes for CASSIAGTGFASKLFF.

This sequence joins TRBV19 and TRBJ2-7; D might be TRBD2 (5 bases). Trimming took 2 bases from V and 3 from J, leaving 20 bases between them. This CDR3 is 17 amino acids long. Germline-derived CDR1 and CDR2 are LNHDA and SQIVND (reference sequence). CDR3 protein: CASSINSGGLALYEQYF. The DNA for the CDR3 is TGTGCCAGTAGTATAAATAGTGGCGGACTGGCCCTCTACGAGCAGTACTTC.

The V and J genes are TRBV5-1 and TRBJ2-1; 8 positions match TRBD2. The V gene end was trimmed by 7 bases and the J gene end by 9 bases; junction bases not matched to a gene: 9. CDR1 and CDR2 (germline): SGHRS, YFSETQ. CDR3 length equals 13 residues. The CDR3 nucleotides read TGCGCCAGCTCCCCGGGGGGGCTGGGTGAGCAGTTCTTC. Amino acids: CASSPGGLGEQFF.

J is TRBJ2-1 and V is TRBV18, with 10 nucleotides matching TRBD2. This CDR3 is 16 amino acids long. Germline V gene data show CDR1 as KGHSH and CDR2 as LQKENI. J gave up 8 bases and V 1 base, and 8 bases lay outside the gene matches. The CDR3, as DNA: TGTGCCAGCTCACCACGGCCGCTAGCGGGAGTATATGAGCAGTTCTTC. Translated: CASSPRPLAGVYEQFF.

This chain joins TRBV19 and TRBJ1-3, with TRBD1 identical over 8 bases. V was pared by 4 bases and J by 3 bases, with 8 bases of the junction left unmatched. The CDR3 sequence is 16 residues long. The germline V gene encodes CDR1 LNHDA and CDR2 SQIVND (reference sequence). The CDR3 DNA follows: TGTGCCAGTAGTAACTCCGGACAGGGCAGTGGAAACACCATATATTTT. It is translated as CASSNSGQGSGNTIYF.

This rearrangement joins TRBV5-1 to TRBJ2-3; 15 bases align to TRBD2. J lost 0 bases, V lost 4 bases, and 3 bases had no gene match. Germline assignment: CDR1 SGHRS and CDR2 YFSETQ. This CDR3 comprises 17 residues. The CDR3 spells CASSPGLAGGSTDTQYF. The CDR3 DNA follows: TGCGCCAGCAGCCCAGGACTAGCGGGAGGGAGCACAGATACGCAGTATTTT.

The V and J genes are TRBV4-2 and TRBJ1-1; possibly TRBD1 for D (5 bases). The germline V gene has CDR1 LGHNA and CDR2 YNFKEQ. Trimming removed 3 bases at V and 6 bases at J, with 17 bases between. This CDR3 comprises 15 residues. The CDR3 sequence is CASSHSWGVDAEAFF. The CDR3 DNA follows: TGTGCCAGCAGCCACTCTTGGGGGGTTGACGCTGAAGCTTTCTTT.

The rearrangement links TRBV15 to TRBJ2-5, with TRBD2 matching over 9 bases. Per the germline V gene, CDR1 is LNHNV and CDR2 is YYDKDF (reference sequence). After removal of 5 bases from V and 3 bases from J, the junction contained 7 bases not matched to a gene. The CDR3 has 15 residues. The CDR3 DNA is TGTGCCACCAGCGGTTTTTTAGCGGGAGAAGAGACCCAGTACTTC. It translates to CATSGFLAGEETQYF.

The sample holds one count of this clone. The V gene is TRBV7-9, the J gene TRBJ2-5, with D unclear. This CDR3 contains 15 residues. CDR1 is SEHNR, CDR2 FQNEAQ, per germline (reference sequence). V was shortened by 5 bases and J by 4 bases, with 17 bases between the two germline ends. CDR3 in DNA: TGTGCCAGCAGCCCCCCAGTGAGGCTGGGAGAGACCCAGTACTTC. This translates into CASSPPVRLGETQYF.

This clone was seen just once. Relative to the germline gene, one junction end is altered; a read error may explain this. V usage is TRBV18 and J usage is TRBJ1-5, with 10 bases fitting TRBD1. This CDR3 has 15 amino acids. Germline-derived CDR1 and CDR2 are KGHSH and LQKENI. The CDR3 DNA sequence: TGTGCCAGTTCACCCGGCAGACAGGGGGCTCAGCCCCAGCATTTT. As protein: CASSPGRQGAQPQHF.

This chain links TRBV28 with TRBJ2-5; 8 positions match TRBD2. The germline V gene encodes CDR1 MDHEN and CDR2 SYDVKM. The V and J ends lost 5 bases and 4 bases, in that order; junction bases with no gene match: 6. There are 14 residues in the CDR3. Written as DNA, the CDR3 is TGTGCCAGCAGTGGGTACGGGGGGGGAGAGACCCAGTACTTC. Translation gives CASSGYGGGETQYF.

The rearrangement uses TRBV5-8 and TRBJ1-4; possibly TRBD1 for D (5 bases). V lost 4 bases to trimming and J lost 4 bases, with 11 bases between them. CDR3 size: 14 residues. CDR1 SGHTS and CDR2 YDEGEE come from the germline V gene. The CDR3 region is CASSPGRFNEKLFF. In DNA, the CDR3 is TGTGCCAGCAGCCCAGGGAGGTTTAATGAAAAACTGTTTTTT.

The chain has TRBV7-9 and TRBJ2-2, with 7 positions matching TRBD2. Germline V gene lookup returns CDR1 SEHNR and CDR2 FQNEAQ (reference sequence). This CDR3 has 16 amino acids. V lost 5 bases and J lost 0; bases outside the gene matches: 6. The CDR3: CASSPRAGANTGELFF. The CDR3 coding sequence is TGTGCCAGCAGCCCCCGGGCGGGGGCGAACACCGGGGAGCTGTTTTTT.

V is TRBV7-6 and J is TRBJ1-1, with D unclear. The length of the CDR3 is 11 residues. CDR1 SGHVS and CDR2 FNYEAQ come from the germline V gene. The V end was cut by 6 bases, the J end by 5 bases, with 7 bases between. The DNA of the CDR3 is TGTGCCAGCAGGATCGGGACTGAAGCTTTCTTT. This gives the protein CASRIGTEAFF.

The CDR3 protein is CASSLGREGRHEQYF. Written as DNA, the CDR3 is TGTGCCAGCAGTTTAGGGCGGGAGGGCCGGCACGAGCAGTACTTC. V usage is TRBV28 and J usage is TRBJ2-7; 9 nucleotides line up with TRBD2. The ends lost 2 bases at V and 5 bases at J; junction bases unmatched: 7. Germline CDR1 reads MDHEN; CDR2 reads SYDVKM. The CDR3 spans 15 residues. The whole variable domain, filled in from reference TRBV28 and TRBJ2-7, reads DVKVTQSSRYLVKRTGEKVFLECVQDMDHENMFWYRQDPGLGLRLIYFSYDVKMKEKGDIPEGYSVSREKKERFSLILESASTNQTSMYLCASSLGREGRHEQYFGPGTRLTVT.

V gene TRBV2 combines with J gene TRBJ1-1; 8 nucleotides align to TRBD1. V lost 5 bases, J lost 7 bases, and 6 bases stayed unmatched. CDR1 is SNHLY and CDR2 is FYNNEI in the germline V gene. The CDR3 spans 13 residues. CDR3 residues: CASSFETGGEAFF. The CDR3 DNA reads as TGTGCCAGCAGTTTTGAAACAGGGGGTGAAGCTTTCTTT. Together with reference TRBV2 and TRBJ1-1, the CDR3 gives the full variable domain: EPEVTQTPSHQVTQMGQEVILRCVPISNHLYFYWYRQILGQKVEFLVSFYNNEISEKSEIFDDQFSVERPDGSNFTLKIRSTKLEDSAMYFCASSFETGGEAFFGQGTRLTVV.

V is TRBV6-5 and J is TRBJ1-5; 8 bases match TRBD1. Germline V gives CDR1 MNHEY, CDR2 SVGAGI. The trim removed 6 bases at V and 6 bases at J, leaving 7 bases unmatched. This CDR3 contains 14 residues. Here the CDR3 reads CASRRTGNGQPQHF. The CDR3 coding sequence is TGTGCCAGCAGAAGGACAGGGAACGGTCAGCCCCAGCATTTT.

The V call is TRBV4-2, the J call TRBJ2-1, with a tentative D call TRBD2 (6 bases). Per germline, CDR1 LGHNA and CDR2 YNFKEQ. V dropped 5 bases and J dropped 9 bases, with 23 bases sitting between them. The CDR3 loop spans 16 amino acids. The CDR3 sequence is CASSASGTGRSREQFF. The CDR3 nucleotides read TGTGCCAGCAGCGCCTCCGGGACTGGACGCTCCCGTGAGCAGTTCTTC.

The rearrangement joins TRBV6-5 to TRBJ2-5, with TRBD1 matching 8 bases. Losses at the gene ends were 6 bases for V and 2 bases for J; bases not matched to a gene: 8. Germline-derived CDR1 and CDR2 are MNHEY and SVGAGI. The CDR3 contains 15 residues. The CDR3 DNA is TGTGCCAGCAGGGAGACAGGGGTTCCACAAGAGACCCAGTACTTC. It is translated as CASRETGVPQETQYF.

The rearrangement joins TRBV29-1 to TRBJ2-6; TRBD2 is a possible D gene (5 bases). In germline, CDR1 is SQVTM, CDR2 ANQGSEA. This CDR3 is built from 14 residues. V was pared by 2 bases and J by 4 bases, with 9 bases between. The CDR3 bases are TGCAGCGTTGAACGGGGAGACGGGGCCAACGTCCTGACTTTC. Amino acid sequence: CSVERGDGANVLTF.